Listed here are 2 T cell receptor beta chains from one sample, sequenced in a study of blood T cell repertoires in COVID-19. Some clones are missing from TCRdb's copy, which holds only in-frame ones; the method was immunoSEQ multiplex PCR. Of some 340,000 clones in the sample, 80% to 85% were seen once. The material sequenced was PBMCs or T cells enriched from blood (not recorded which). The receptors stem from a woman aged 45-65 years who had recovered from COVID-19.

The chain links TRBV11-3 to TRBJ1-2, with D tentatively TRBD1 (5 bases). V dropped 5 bases and J dropped 13 bases, with 26 bases sitting between them. The V gene's germline CDR1 is SGHNT and CDR2 YENEEA. The CDR3 is 15 amino acids. CDR3 coding DNA: TGTGCCAGCAGCAGGTACGGTCAGGGAAGGCCGGCCCCCACCTTC. It codes for CASSRYGQGRPAPTF.

V and J are TRBV6-2 or TRBV6-3 and TRBJ2-5; 7 bases line up with TRBD2. Germline V lookup: CDR1 MNHEY, CDR2 SVGEGT. The CDR3 totals 15 residues. V lost 2 bases to trimming and J lost 1 base; unmatched junction nucleotides: 4. The CDR3 nucleotides are TGTGCCAGCAGTTACCTAGGACTAGTCCAAGAGACCCAGTACTTC. Translating it yields CASSYLGLVQETQYF.